One sample yielded the 23 T cell receptor beta chains listed below, sequenced in a study of CXCR3-negative and CXCR3-positive naive CD8 T cells. Preparation of TRB cDNA libraries relied on 5' RACE carrying UMI labels. From its re-call of the 5' RACE reads, TCRdb lists each CDR3 protein once, without DNA. Its table lists more than 50,000 distinct CDR3 sequences. The sample taken for sequencing was naive CXCR3- CD8+ T cells from blood. Subset defined: CD45RO-CCR7+CD27+CD95- naive CD8+ T cells lacking CXCR3 (TNR3-). These receptors came from a human donor in good health. Some clones in this sample may be carry-over from other donors' samples.

The chain employs TRBV7-9 and TRBJ2-5. Per the germline V gene, CDR1 is SEHNR and CDR2 is FQNEAQ (reference sequence). This CDR3 has 13 residues. CDR3 loop: CASSQTNQETQYF.

The chain joins TRBV7-2 to TRBJ2-7; TCRdb's assignment of TRBD1 cannot be checked, as there is no DNA. CDR3 size: 14 residues. The germline V gene has CDR1 SGHTA and CDR2 FQGNSA. The CDR3 protein is CASSLKGRDYEQYF.

J is TRBJ2-5 and V is TRBV7-6. The germline V gene encodes CDR1 SGHVS and CDR2 FNYEAQ. CDR3 length: 15 residues. The CDR3 is CASSLAWGPQGTQYF.

The CDR3 is CAISQGQGAHHYGYTF. The V call is TRBV10-3, the J call TRBJ1-2; TCRdb returns TRBD1, unconfirmable since there is no DNA. CDR3 length: 16 amino acids. Germline V gene sequence: CDR1 ENHRY, CDR2 SYGVKD.

The V gene is TRBV6-4, the J gene TRBJ2-3. The CDR3 length is 12 residues. Germline V gene data show CDR1 as MRHNA and CDR2 as SNTAGT. CDR3 protein: CASSDSIDTQYF.

The chain recombines TRBV20-1 with TRBJ2-3; TCRdb returns TRBD2, unconfirmable since there is no DNA. The CDR3 totals 21 residues. Germline V gene lookup returns CDR1 DFQATT and CDR2 SNEGSKA (reference sequence). Here the CDR3 reads CSARDSFGLAGGRASTDTQYF.

This sequence joins TRBV14 and TRBJ2-5; TCRdb designates TRBD1, a call that cannot be tested without DNA. The length of the CDR3 is 14 residues. Looked up from germline, CDR1 is SGHDN and CDR2 is FVKESK. This CDR3 is CASRRGGAWETQYF. Together with reference TRBV14 and TRBJ2-5, the CDR3 gives the full variable domain: EAGVTQFPSHSVIEKGQTVTLRCDPISGHDNLYWYRRVMGKEIKFLLHFVKESKQDESGMPNNRFLAERTGGTYSTLKVQPAELEDSGVYFCASRRGGAWETQYFGPGTRLLVL.

The chain joins TRBV12-3 or TRBV12-4 to TRBJ2-4; lacking DNA, the TRBD1 call made by TCRdb goes unchecked. The CDR3 sequence is 14 residues long. CDR3: CASSPPGFQNIQYF.

V is TRBV6-2 or TRBV6-3 and J is TRBJ2-3; the D gene TCRdb calls, TRBD2, cannot be checked with no DNA. Germline V gives CDR1 MNHEY, CDR2 SVGEGT. The CDR3 has 14 residues. This CDR3 is CASSYSTSGNTQYF.

V is TRBV12-3 or TRBV12-4 and J is TRBJ2-6; TCRdb designates TRBD1, a call that cannot be tested without DNA. The CDR3 is made up of 15 amino acids. This chain's CDR3 is CASSFLQDTPSVLTF.

The chain recombines TRBV27 with TRBJ2-7. The CDR3 sequence is 13 residues long. Germline V lookup: CDR1 MNHEY, CDR2 SMNVEV (reference sequence). The CDR3 reads CASSLGQFYEQYF.

The chain carries TRBV12-3 or TRBV12-4 and TRBJ2-7. CDR3 length equals 13 residues. The CDR3 here is CASSLGTTYEQYF.

The CDR3 protein is CASSQGYGTYEQYF. The chain uses TRBV3-1 and TRBJ2-7; TCRdb designates TRBD1, a call that cannot be tested without DNA. The germline V gene encodes CDR1 LGHDT and CDR2 YNNKEL (reference sequence). CDR3 size: 14 residues.

The rearrangement uses TRBV4-2 and TRBJ2-7; TCRdb returns TRBD1, unconfirmable since there is no DNA. CDR3 length equals 13 residues. The germline V gene encodes CDR1 LGHNA and CDR2 YNFKEQ. The CDR3 sequence: CASSHGREYEQYF.

The gene calls are TRBV29-1 and TRBJ2-1; the TRBD2 assignment by TCRdb is unverifiable without DNA. CDR1 is SQVTM, CDR2 ANQGSEA, per germline. This CDR3 is 12 amino acids long. CDR3 sequence: CSAAGGIDEQFF.

The rearrangement links TRBV5-1 to TRBJ2-7; TCRdb's D gene call, TRBD1, goes unchecked for lack of DNA. The germline V gene has CDR1 SGHRS and CDR2 YFSETQ. This CDR3 spans 13 amino acids. CDR3 sequence: CASSLQGAYEQYF.

The chain joins TRBV12-5 to TRBJ1-2; TCRdb returns TRBD1, unconfirmable since there is no DNA. The CDR3 length is 12 residues. The germline CDR1 and CDR2 sequences are LGHNT and FRNRAP. CDR3: CASGGTAYGYTF. Variable domain in full (rest from reference TRBV12-5 and TRBJ1-2): DARVTQTPRHKVTEMGQEVTMRCQPILGHNTVFWYRQTMMQGLELLAYFRNRAPLDDSGMPKDRFSAEMPDATLATLKIQPSEPRDSAVYFCASGGTAYGYTFGSGTRLTVV.

The CDR3 sequence: CASSFQVNQPQHF. The chain carries TRBV12-3 or TRBV12-4 and TRBJ1-5. This CDR3 has 13 residues.

The chain links TRBV4-3 to TRBJ1-2. The CDR3 has 16 residues. In germline, CDR1 is LGHNA, CDR2 YSLEER. CDR3 sequence reads: CASSQGWQTWGSGYTF.

The V call is TRBV5-4, the J call TRBJ2-1. CDR1 is SGHNT and CDR2 is YYREEE in the germline V gene (reference sequence). CDR3 length: 12 amino acids. The chain's CDR3 is CASSLEFREQFF. Together with reference TRBV5-4 and TRBJ2-1, the CDR3 gives the full variable domain: ETGVTQSPTHLIKTRGQQVTLRCSSQSGHNTVSWYQQALGQGPQFIFQYYREEENGRGNFPPRFSGLQFPNYSSELNVNALELDDSALYLCASSLEFREQFFGPGTRLTVL.

The CDR3 sequence: CASSSTAGELFF. The genes are TRBV12-3 or TRBV12-4 and TRBJ2-2. The CDR3 contains 12 residues.

This chain links TRBV3-1 with TRBJ2-5; TCRdb's assignment of TRBD2 cannot be checked, as there is no DNA. Germline CDR1 and CDR2: LGHDT and YNNKEL (reference sequence). This CDR3 comprises 18 residues. CDR3 sequence reads: CASSPLLSSGRGLETQYF.

The rearrangement uses TRBV7-9 and TRBJ2-7. The CDR3 totals 13 residues. The V gene's germline CDR1 is SEHNR and CDR2 FQNEAQ (reference sequence). The CDR3 loop is CASSLGAAGEQYF.